The 7 T cell receptor beta chains below all came from one sample that was sequenced in a study of blood T cell repertoires in COVID-19. Using immunoSEQ multiplex PCR, the repertoire was profiled, and TCRdb retains in-frame clones only, with some absent. The sample has around 150,000 clones; around 75% are singletons. Sequences were obtained from peripheral blood. These receptors were obtained from a woman of 80 years or more with acute or convalescent COVID-19.

This clone occurred a few times. The V and J genes are TRBV6-2 or TRBV6-3 and TRBJ1-1; tentative D call: TRBD1 (6 bases). Germline CDR1 reads MNHEY; CDR2 reads SVGEGT. CDR3 length equals 16 residues. V was shortened by 0 bases and J by 8 bases, with 19 bases between the two germline ends. Here the CDR3 reads CASSYSILDSTREAFF. CDR3 sequence (DNA): TGTGCCAGCAGTTACTCGATTCTGGACAGTACAAGAGAAGCTTTCTTT.

This chain links TRBV11-2 with TRBJ1-6; TRBD1 is a possible D gene (6 bases). V lost 5 bases to trimming and J lost 19 bases, with 15 bases between them. The CDR3 loop spans 11 amino acids. Germline loops: CDR1 SGHAT, CDR2 FQNNGV. The CDR3 spells CASSHGTSRHF. In nucleotides, the CDR3 is TGTGCCAGCAGCCACGGGACATCCCGGCACTTT.

The gene calls are TRBV5-4 and TRBJ2-3; D unclear. The CDR3 consists of 14 residues. Germline V gives CDR1 SGHNT, CDR2 YYREEE (reference sequence). Trimming stripped 6 bases from V and 2 bases from J, with 13 bases between. The CDR3 loop reads CASTRGGSTDTQYF. The DNA of the CDR3 is TGTGCCAGCACCCGAGGCGGATCCACAGATACGCAGTATTTT.

The chain carries TRBV21-1 and TRBJ2-1; TRBD1 is the table's D call, not checked against the DNA. TRBV21-1 is a documented pseudogene. The CDR3 runs 14 residues. CDR3 sequence: CASIRDRDGNEQFF. CDR3 DNA sequence: TGTGCCAGCATCCGGGACAGGGATGGCAATGAGCAGTTCTTC.

J is TRBJ2-5 and V is TRBV11-3, with 9 bases aligning to TRBD1. Germline CDR1 and CDR2: SGHNT and YENEEA. J was trimmed by 6 bases and V by 4 bases; bases with no gene match: 6. This CDR3 region has 14 residues. Written as DNA, the CDR3 is TGTGCCAGCAGCTCCGGGACAGGGACCCAGACCCAGTACTTC. Its translation is CASSSGTGTQTQYF.

The chain uses TRBV9 and TRBJ1-3, with D possibly being TRBD1 (5 bases). Germline CDR1 and CDR2: SGDLS and YYNGEE. Trimming took off 3 bases at V and 4 bases at J, with 11 bases between the two ends. The CDR3 has 14 amino acids. The CDR3 reads CASSAAGPGNTIYF. The DNA for the CDR3 is TGTGCCAGCAGCGCCGCAGGGCCAGGAAACACCATATATTTT.

V is TRBV27 and J is TRBJ1-1; TRBD1 matches at 7 bases. After removal of 6 bases from V and 0 bases from J, the junction contained 13 bases not matched to a gene. Per germline, CDR1 MNHEY and CDR2 SMNVEV (reference sequence). The CDR3 loop spans 17 amino acids. In nucleotides, the CDR3 is TGTGCCAGCAGACATCTGACAGGGACAATGATGAACACTGAAGCTTTCTTT. Amino acid sequence: CASRHLTGTMMNTEAFF.